These 21 T cell receptor beta chains were sequenced from one sample in a study of blood T cells in healthy people across ages. The authors ran a second PCR of 7 to 11 cycles using a sample-barcoded 5' primer and a J-beta primer mix. TCRdb re-analysed the 5' RACE reads in MiXCR, keeping a single row per CDR3 protein. This table holds nearly 800,000 distinct CDR3 sequences, 20% to 30% found once. Separately, the same data were catalogued under a study of T cells of mothers and their children.

The sample was blood. Source of these receptors: a boy younger than 18 in good health.

With respect to this clonotype: Likely a read error: the CDR3 ends without its conserved phenylalanine or tryptophan. The chain uses TRBV7-2 and TRBJ2-7, with a possible D match to TRBD1 (5 bases). The V gene lost 0 bases and the J gene lost 3 bases, with 9 bases spanning the gap. This CDR3 region has 14 residues. The V gene's germline CDR1 is SGHTA and CDR2 FQGNSA. Here the CDR3 reads CASSLARGHYEQYL. CDR3 in DNA: TGTGCCAGCAGCTTAGCGCGCGGACACTACGAGCAGTACTTG.

The chain couples TRBV6-5 to TRBJ2-7; D is uncertain. This CDR3 region has 15 residues. Trimming took off 5 bases at V and 2 bases at J, with 16 bases between the two ends. Germline lookup yields CDR1 MNHEY and CDR2 SVGAGI. The CDR3 nucleotides are TGTGCCAGCAGTCAACTCAAAGGGTTCCCCTACGAGCAGTACTTC. Amino acids: CASSQLKGFPYEQYF.

The chain uses TRBV6-2 or TRBV6-3 and TRBJ2-3; 12 nucleotides match TRBD2. V lost 5 bases, J lost 4 bases, and 13 bases stayed unmatched. The germline V gene encodes CDR1 MNHEY and CDR2 SVGEGT. This CDR3 is 18 amino acids long. CDR3 nucleotides: TGTGCCAGCAGTACTAGACTAGCGGGGGCCCACCACCCAGATACGCAGTATTTT. Protein sequence: CASSTRLAGAHHPDTQYF.

This clonotype was observed a handful of times. The rearrangement joins TRBV7-2 to TRBJ1-2; tentatively, D is TRBD1 (5 bases). In germline, CDR1 is SGHTA, CDR2 FQGNSA. With 9 bases removed from V and 8 bases from J, the gap between germline ends came to 19 bases. The CDR3 spans 13 residues. The CDR3, as DNA: TGTGCCAGTTCCCAGGGAAGGCTGGGGGGCTACACCTTC. As protein: CASSQGRLGGYTF.

The chain recombines TRBV5-1 with TRBJ2-7; D is unclear. CDR1 is SGHRS, CDR2 YFSETQ, per germline. The CDR3 sequence is 13 residues long. The V gene lost 4 bases and the J gene lost 12 bases, with 20 bases spanning the gap. The CDR3 DNA sequence: TGCGCCAGCAGCCTTTTCTCTTCGAACAAGCGGTACTTC. It is translated as CASSLFSSNKRYF.

This clonotype has just a few counts. The J gene is TRBJ2-6, the V gene TRBV7-3, with D tentatively TRBD2 (5 bases). Trimming cost V 2 bases and J 0 bases, with 11 bases left between them. Germline V lookup: CDR1 SGHTA, CDR2 FQGTGA. CDR3 length equals 17 residues. CDR3 bases: TGTGCCAGCAGCTTACTAGGAGGTATCTCTGGGGCCAACGTCCTGACTTTC. Amino acid sequence: CASSLLGGISGANVLTF.

The chain recombines TRBV4-2 with TRBJ2-3; D possibly corresponds to TRBD2 (5 bases). Germline CDR1 LGHNA, CDR2 YNFKEQ. V gave up 0 bases and J gave up 4 bases, with 11 bases separating them. The CDR3 sequence is 15 residues long. CDR3 protein: CASSQDEGSPDTQYF. In nucleotides, the CDR3 is TGTGCCAGCAGCCAAGATGAGGGTAGTCCAGATACGCAGTATTTT.

This clonotype was counted between two and nine times. The chain's CDR3 is CSASKTVQETQYF. The CDR3 region has the DNA TGCAGTGCTAGTAAGACAGTCCAAGAGACCCAGTACTTC. V gene TRBV20-1 combines with J gene TRBJ2-5, with D perhaps matching TRBD1 (5 bases). Trimming shortened V by 3 bases and J by 1 base, and 9 bases separated the two germline ends. The germline V gene encodes CDR1 DFQATT and CDR2 SNEGSKA (reference sequence). The CDR3 spans 13 residues.

This clonotype has only a few counts. The DNA of the CDR3 is TGTGCCAGCAGTTACAGGGGGCTAATGTCCTACGAGCAGTACTTC. The encoded protein is CASSYRGLMSYEQYF. The chain combines TRBV28 with TRBJ2-7; 9 bases agree with TRBD1. The CDR3 totals 15 residues. V was pared by 4 bases and J by 1 base, with 5 bases of the junction left unmatched. In germline, CDR1 is MDHEN, CDR2 SYDVKM. The full variable domain, with the rest looked up from reference TRBV28 and TRBJ2-7, is DVKVTQSSRYLVKRTGEKVFLECVQDMDHENMFWYRQDPGLGLRLIYFSYDVKMKEKGDIPEGYSVSREKKERFSLILESASTNQTSMYLCASSYRGLMSYEQYFGPGTRLTVT.

The CDR3 sequence: CASSFGSGRAEQYF. CDR3 sequence (DNA): TGTGCCAGCAGTTTTGGGAGCGGGAGGGCCGAGCAGTACTTC. V usage is TRBV27 and J usage is TRBJ2-7, with 10 bases that match TRBD2. This CDR3 comprises 14 residues. V shed 3 bases and J 6 bases; nucleotides not matched to a gene: 5. CDR1 is MNHEY, CDR2 SMNVEV, per germline (reference sequence).

The chain joins TRBV5-6 to TRBJ2-5; 8 bases map to TRBD2. The J call may be faulty, since TRBJ2-7 better matches the DNA end. This CDR3 region has 16 residues. Germline CDR1 SGHDT, CDR2 YYEEEE. CDR3 nucleotides: TGTGCCAGCAGCCCGTCGGATGGCGGGGGGCGGTACGAGCAGTACTTC. Its protein product is CASSPSDGGGRYEQYF.

The V gene is TRBV24-1, the J gene TRBJ2-1; D could derive from TRBD1 or TRBD2 (5 bases each). Germline loops: CDR1 KGHDR, CDR2 SFDVKD. The CDR3 loop spans 15 amino acids. With 3 bases removed from V and 5 bases from J, the gap between germline ends came to 13 bases. CDR3: CATSDMGRGDNEQFF. CDR3 DNA sequence: TGTGCCACCAGTGATATGGGACGAGGGGACAATGAGCAGTTCTTC.

This clonotype was found a few times. The chain has TRBV6-5 and TRBJ1-2; no clear D. This CDR3 spans 13 amino acids. With 2 bases removed from V and 8 bases from J, the gap between germline ends came to 12 bases. The germline V gene has CDR1 MNHEY and CDR2 SVGAGI. CDR3 in DNA: TGTGCCAGCAGTTACGGTGCCAGTTGGGGCTACACCTTC. It specifies CASSYGASWGYTF.

The V and J genes are TRBV5-1 and TRBJ2-7; 8 bases align to TRBD1. The ends lost 4 bases at V and 3 bases at J; junction bases unmatched: 9. The CDR3 covers 15 residues. CDR1 and CDR2 from the germline V gene are SGHRS and YFSETQ. CDR3: CASSPPGQEFYEQYF. CDR3 in DNA: TGCGCCAGCAGCCCACCGGGACAGGAATTCTACGAGCAGTACTTC.

This clonotype showed up just a few times. The V and J genes are TRBV19 and TRBJ2-5; possibly TRBD1 for D (6 bases). Near its end, the DNA agrees better with TRBJ2-1, so the J call may be wrong. The CDR3 totals 13 residues. Looked up from germline, CDR1 is LNHDA and CDR2 is SQIVND (reference sequence). The CDR3 here is CASSITGINEQFF. CDR3 DNA: TGTGCCAGTAGTATAACAGGGATCAATGAGCAGTTCTTC.

This clonotype has just a few counts. The chain carries TRBV7-2 and TRBJ2-1; 8 bases fit TRBD2. The CDR3 has 17 residues. The junction had 5 bases not matched to a gene; V was cut back by 0 bases and J by 1 base. The V gene's germline CDR1 is SGHTA and CDR2 FQGNSA. The CDR3 sequence is CASSLARERGSYNEQFF. The CDR3 nucleotides read TGTGCCAGCAGCTTAGCGCGGGAGCGGGGGTCCTACAATGAGCAGTTCTTC. Using reference TRBV7-2 and TRBJ2-1 for the parts outside the CDR3, the full variable domain is GAGVSQSPSNKVTEKGKDVELRCDPISGHTALYWYRQSLGQGLEFLIYFQGNSAPDKSGLPSDRFSAERTGGSVSTLTIQRTQQEDSAVYLCASSLARERGSYNEQFFGPGTRLTVL.

This clonotype was observed a single time. V is TRBV5-1 and J is TRBJ2-3, with no clear D. The length of the CDR3 is 15 residues. V gave up 0 bases and J gave up 2 bases, with 10 bases separating them. The germline V gene encodes CDR1 SGHRS and CDR2 YFSETQ. The CDR3 DNA reads as TGCGCCAGCAGCTTGGTTTCGAGATACACAGATACGCAGTATTTT. Its protein is CASSLVSRYTDTQYF.

CDR3 loop: CASSRGWTSGGQETQYF. The CDR3 DNA is TGTGCCAGCAGTCGAGGTTGGACTAGCGGGGGGCAAGAGACCCAGTACTTC. The chain combines TRBV6-1 with TRBJ2-5; 14 bases match TRBD2. CDR1 MNHNS and CDR2 SASEGT come from the germline V gene. Losses at the gene ends were 5 bases for V and 2 bases for J; bases not matched to a gene: 7. This CDR3 has 17 residues.

This clonotype occurred a few times. The rearrangement links TRBV7-2 to TRBJ1-4; D gene unclear. Germline lookup yields CDR1 SGHTA and CDR2 FQGNSA. This CDR3 has 13 residues. V lost 4 bases and J lost 3, with 6 bases in between. CDR3 sequence (DNA): TGTGCCAGCAGCTCCCGAGCTAATGAAAAACTGTTTTTT. As protein: CASSSRANEKLFF. Combining the CDR3 with reference TRBV7-2 and TRBJ1-4 gives the whole variable domain GAGVSQSPSNKVTEKGKDVELRCDPISGHTALYWYRQSLGQGLEFLIYFQGNSAPDKSGLPSDRFSAERTGGSVSTLTIQRTQQEDSAVYLCASSSRANEKLFFGSGTQLSVL.

The chain combines TRBV28 with TRBJ2-5; D is tentatively TRBD1 or TRBD2 (5 bases each). The DNA matches TRBJ2-1 better at its end, which makes the J call doubtful. CDR3 length equals 12 residues. From germline, CDR1 is MDHEN and CDR2 SYDVKM. CDR3 in amino acids: CASRGTQREQFF. The DNA for the CDR3 is TGTGCCAGCAGAGGGACCCAACGAGAGCAGTTCTTC.

This clonotype was picked up a small number of times. The gene calls are TRBV4-1 and TRBJ2-7; 8 nucleotides align to TRBD2. Looked up from germline, CDR1 is MGHRA and CDR2 is YSYEKL. This CDR3 region has 14 residues. J gave up 4 bases and V 0 bases, and 2 bases lay outside the gene matches. The CDR3 here is CASSQEREEYEQYF. The CDR3 DNA reads TGCGCCAGCAGCCAAGAGCGGGAGGAGTACGAGCAGTACTTC.